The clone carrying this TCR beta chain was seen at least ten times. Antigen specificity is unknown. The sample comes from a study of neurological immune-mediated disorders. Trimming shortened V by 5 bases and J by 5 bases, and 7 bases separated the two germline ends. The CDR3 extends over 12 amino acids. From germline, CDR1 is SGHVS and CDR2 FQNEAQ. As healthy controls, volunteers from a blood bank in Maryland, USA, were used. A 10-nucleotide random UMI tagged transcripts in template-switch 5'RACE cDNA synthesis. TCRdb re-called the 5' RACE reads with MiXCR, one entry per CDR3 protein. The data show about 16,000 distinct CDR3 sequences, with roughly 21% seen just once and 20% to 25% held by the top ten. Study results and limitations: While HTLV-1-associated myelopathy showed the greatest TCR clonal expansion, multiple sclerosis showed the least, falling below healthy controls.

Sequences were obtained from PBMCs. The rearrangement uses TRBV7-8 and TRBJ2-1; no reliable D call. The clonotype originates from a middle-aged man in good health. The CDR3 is CASSLPNNEQFF. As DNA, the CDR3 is TGTGCCAGCAGCCTTCCCAACAATGAGCAGTTCTTC.